This T cell receptor beta chain comes out of a study of regulatory T cells in long-lasting Graves disease. Sequencing libraries for TCR beta were prepared with iRepertoire HTBI primers and Arm-PCR of CDR3 regions. Each CDR3 protein gets one entry after TCRdb re-called the multiplex PCR reads with MiXCR. The table includes some 220,000 distinct CDR3 sequences, approximately 18% detected once. This clonotype was observed many times. As for time point: newly diagnosed GD, antithyroid drugs for less than 3 months. TCR sequences were obtained from RNA taken from PBMCs. V was pared by 0 bases and J by 4 bases, with 2 bases of the junction left unmatched. CDR1 is PRHDT and CDR2 is FYEKMQ in the germline V gene (reference sequence). The CDR3 is 16 residues long. The same data also contributed to another study, on T cells in Graves' hyperthyroidism and ophthalmopathy.

Sequencing used peripheral blood mononuclear cells (PBMCs), obtained at new diagnosis, from a patient treated with antithyroid drugs. The gene calls are TRBV13 and TRBJ2-4; 11 bases are shared with TRBD2. The sequence was collected from a woman aged 30 to 39 with Graves disease. The CDR3 loop reads CASSLGASGGKNIQYF. The DNA for the CDR3 is TGTGCCAGCAGCTTAGGGGCTAGCGGGGGGAAAAACATTCAGTACTTC.